Each of the 15 T cell receptor beta chains below was sequenced from the same sample in a study of blood T cell repertoires in COVID-19. Some clones are missing from TCRdb's copy, which holds only in-frame ones; the method was immunoSEQ multiplex PCR. The table has 70,000 or so clones, approximately 90% seen once. Specimen: peripheral blood. These receptor sequences come from a man aged 55 to 70 with acute or convalescent COVID-19.

The gene calls are TRBV5-1 and TRBJ1-1; a weak D match, TRBD1 (5 bases). Looked up from germline, CDR1 is SGHRS and CDR2 is YFSETQ. Trimming stripped 2 bases from V and 3 bases from J, with 14 bases between. The CDR3 runs 15 residues. CDR3 coding DNA: TGCGCCAGCAGCTTACTCAGGGTGCCGGACACTGAAGCTTTCTTT. Protein product: CASSLLRVPDTEAFF. The full variable domain, completed using reference TRBV5-1 and TRBJ1-1, is KAGVTQTPRYLIKTRGQQVTLSCSPISGHRSVSWYQQTPGQGLQFLFEYFSETQRNKGNFPGRFSGRQFSNSRSEMNVSTLELGDSALYLCASSLLRVPDTEAFFGQGTRLTVV.

V gene TRBV4-1 combines with J gene TRBJ2-3, with TRBD2 as a possible D gene (5 bases). V lost 0 bases and J lost 2, with 9 bases in between. Per the germline V gene, CDR1 is MGHRA and CDR2 is YSYEKL. This CDR3 is built from 15 residues. Here the CDR3 DNA reads TGCGCCAGCAGCCAAGAGCGGGCCTACACAGATACGCAGTATTTT. It translates to CASSQERAYTDTQYF.

This chain connects TRBV3-1 (or the pseudogene TRBV3-2) to TRBJ2-7; 8 bases fit TRBD2. This CDR3 has 13 residues. Germline CDR1 LGHDT, CDR2 YNNKEL (reference sequence). V dropped 5 bases and J dropped 6; count of bases not matched to a gene: 6. The CDR3 loop reads CASSAAGGSEQYF. CDR3 bases: TGTGCCAGCAGCGCGGCGGGAGGCAGCGAGCAGTACTTC.

CDR3 DNA: TGTGCCACCAGTGATAGCCCGACAGGGGCCCACGAGCTGTTTTTT. It is translated as CATSDSPTGAHELFF. The V and J genes are TRBV24-1 and TRBJ2-2, with TRBD1 matching over 8 bases. After removal of 3 bases from V and 11 bases from J, the junction contained 10 bases not matched to a gene. CDR3 length: 15 residues. The V gene's germline CDR1 is KGHDR and CDR2 SFDVKD.

The chain uses TRBV30 and TRBJ2-7, with D tentatively TRBD2 (6 bases). This CDR3 is built from 14 residues. Between the trimmed V and J ends, which lost 0 bases and 5 bases, there was a span of 14 bases. Germline V gene sequence: CDR1 GTSNPN, CDR2 SVGIG (reference sequence). This chain's CDR3 is CAWSVGGAVHEQYF. The CDR3 coding sequence is TGTGCCTGGAGTGTTGGCGGGGCGGTCCACGAGCAGTACTTC. Based on the CDR3 plus reference TRBV30 and TRBJ2-7, the full variable domain is SQTIHQWPATLVQPVGSPLSLECTVEGTSNPNLYWYRQAAGRGLQLLFYSVGIGQISSEVPQNLSASRPQDRQFILSSKKLLLSDSGFYLCAWSVGGAVHEQYFGPGTRLTVT.

This rearrangement joins TRBV19 to TRBJ1-2; a weak D match, TRBD1 (6 bases). Germline V gene sequence: CDR1 LNHDA, CDR2 SQIVND (reference sequence). Trimming left V 3 bases short and J 3 bases short, with 8 bases between. The CDR3 spans 13 residues. For the CDR3, the DNA is TGTGCCAGTAGTATGACAGGTGACTATGGCTACACCTTC. It yields the protein CASSMTGDYGYTF.

The chain employs TRBV18 and TRBJ2-7; 14 positions agree with TRBD2. The ends lost 3 bases at V and 12 bases at J; junction bases unmatched: 7. Germline V CDR1 and CDR2: KGHSH, LQKENI. CDR3 length equals 14 residues. This CDR3 is CASSPGLAGGIRYF. The CDR3 DNA reads as TGTGCCAGCTCACCCGGACTAGCGGGGGGTATTCGGTACTTC.

The V gene is TRBV6-5, the J gene TRBJ2-2; tentative D call: TRBD2 (6 bases). V dropped 7 bases and J dropped 6 bases, with 18 bases sitting between them. The CDR3 length is 15 residues. Germline CDR1 is MNHEY and CDR2 is SVGAGI. The CDR3 region is CASTRDFPSSGELFF. CDR3 nucleotides: TGTGCCAGCACCCGGGACTTTCCGAGTTCCGGGGAGCTGTTTTTT.

The V call is TRBV11-2, the J call TRBJ2-7, with D tentatively TRBD1 (6 bases). Germline loops: CDR1 SGHAT, CDR2 FQNNGV. This CDR3 has 14 amino acids. The V end lost 2 bases, the J end lost 2 bases, and 10 bases lay between the germline ends. In DNA, the CDR3 is TGTGCCAGCAGCTTATCCCGACAGGCCTACGAGCAGTACTTC. It yields the protein CASSLSRQAYEQYF. The entire variable domain, with the rest obtained from reference TRBV11-2 and TRBJ2-7, is as follows: EAGVAQSPRYKIIEKRQSVAFWCNPISGHATLYWYQQILGQGPKLLIQFQNNGVVDDSQLPKDRFSAERLKGVDSTLKIQPAKLEDSAVYLCASSLSRQAYEQYFGPGTRLTVT.

V and J are TRBV5-8 and TRBJ1-5; no definite D call. Per the germline V gene, CDR1 is SGHTS and CDR2 is YDEGEE. The length of the CDR3 is 16 residues. V shed 0 bases and J shed 2 bases, with 12 bases lying between them. The chain's CDR3 is CASSLAGGRRNQPQHF. As DNA, the CDR3 is TGTGCCAGCAGCTTGGCGGGAGGGAGGCGCAATCAGCCCCAGCATTTT.

The chain's CDR3 is CASSLGARNTGELFF. The CDR3 bases are TGCGCCAGCAGCTTAGGGGCGAGAAACACCGGGGAGCTGTTTTTT. The V and J genes are TRBV5-1 and TRBJ2-2; tentatively, D is TRBD1 (5 bases). CDR3 length equals 15 residues. Looked up from germline, CDR1 is SGHRS and CDR2 is YFSETQ. The V and J ends lost 2 bases and 2 bases respectively, with 10 bases between them.

The chain has TRBV2 and TRBJ2-2; weak D call: TRBD1 (6 bases). The CDR3 runs 14 residues. Germline V CDR1 and CDR2: SNHLY, FYNNEI. Trimming stripped 6 bases from V and 0 bases from J, with 8 bases between. The CDR3 loop reads CASRGATNTGELFF. The CDR3 region has the DNA TGTGCCAGCAGGGGGGCGACGAACACCGGGGAGCTGTTTTTT.

V gene TRBV27 combines with J gene TRBJ2-7; D may be TRBD2 (5 bases). Germline V lookup: CDR1 MNHEY, CDR2 SMNVEV (reference sequence). The CDR3 contains 15 residues. V lost 6 bases and J 6 bases, leaving 21 bases between the germline ends. Written as DNA, the CDR3 is TGTGCCAGCAGACGACCTTCGGACTCGGCTGGCGAGCAGTACTTC. Encoded protein: CASRRPSDSAGEQYF.

This clone was detected once. The chain recombines TRBV7-2 with TRBJ1-3, with 7 bases fitting TRBD1. The CDR3 is 15 amino acids. Germline V gene sequence: CDR1 SGHTA, CDR2 FQGNSA. Trimming took 4 bases from V and 0 from J; bases not matched to a gene: 3. CDR3 nucleotides: TGTGCCAGCAGCTCAAGACAGGGCTCTGGAAACACCATATATTTT. It encodes CASSSRQGSGNTIYF. The full variable domain, in which reference TRBV7-2 and TRBJ1-3 provide the parts outside the CDR3, is GAGVSQSPSNKVTEKGKDVELRCDPISGHTALYWYRQSLGQGLEFLIYFQGNSAPDKSGLPSDRFSAERTGGSVSTLTIQRTQQEDSAVYLCASSSRQGSGNTIYFGEGSWLTVV.

The V call is TRBV18, the J call TRBJ1-1; a possible D gene is TRBD1 (6 bases). The CDR3 has 16 residues. V was clipped by 4 bases and J by 4 bases, with 19 bases between them. The germline gives CDR1 KGHSH, CDR2 LQKENI. DNA of the CDR3: TGTGCCAGCTCACACGACAGGCAGGGTTTAAGCACTGAAGCTTTCTTT. It encodes CASSHDRQGLSTEAFF.